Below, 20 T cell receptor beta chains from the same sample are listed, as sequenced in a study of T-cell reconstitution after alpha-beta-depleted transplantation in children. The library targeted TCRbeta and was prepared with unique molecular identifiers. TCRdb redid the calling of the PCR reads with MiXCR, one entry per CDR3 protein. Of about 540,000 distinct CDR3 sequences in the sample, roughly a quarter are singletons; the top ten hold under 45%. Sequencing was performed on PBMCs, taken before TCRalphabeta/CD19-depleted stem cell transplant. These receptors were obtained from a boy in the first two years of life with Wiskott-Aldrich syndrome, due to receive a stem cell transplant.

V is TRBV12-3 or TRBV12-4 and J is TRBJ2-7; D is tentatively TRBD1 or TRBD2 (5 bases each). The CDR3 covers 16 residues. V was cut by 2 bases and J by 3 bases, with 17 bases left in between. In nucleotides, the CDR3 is TGTGCCAGCAGTTTAACCCTGAGAGGGGCTTTCTACGAGCAGTACTTC. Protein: CASSLTLRGAFYEQYF.

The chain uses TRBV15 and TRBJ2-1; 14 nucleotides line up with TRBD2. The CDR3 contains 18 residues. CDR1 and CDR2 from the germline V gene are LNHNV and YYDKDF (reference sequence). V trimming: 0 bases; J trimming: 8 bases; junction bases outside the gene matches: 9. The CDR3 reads CATSRDTGTSGSKDEQFF. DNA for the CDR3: TGTGCCACCAGCAGAGATACCGGGACTAGCGGGAGTAAGGATGAGCAGTTCTTC.

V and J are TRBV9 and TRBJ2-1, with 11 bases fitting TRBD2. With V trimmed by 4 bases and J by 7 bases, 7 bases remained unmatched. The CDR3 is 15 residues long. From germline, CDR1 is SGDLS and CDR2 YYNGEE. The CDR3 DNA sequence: TGTGCCAGCAGCCTTACTAGCGGGAGTGGGAATGAGCAGTTCTTC. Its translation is CASSLTSGSGNEQFF. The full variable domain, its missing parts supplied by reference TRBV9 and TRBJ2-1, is DSGVTQTPKHLITATGQRVTLRCSPRSGDLSVYWYQQSLDQGLQFLIQYYNGEERAKGNILERFSAQQFPDLHSELNLSSLELGDSALYFCASSLTSGSGNEQFFGPGTRLTVL.

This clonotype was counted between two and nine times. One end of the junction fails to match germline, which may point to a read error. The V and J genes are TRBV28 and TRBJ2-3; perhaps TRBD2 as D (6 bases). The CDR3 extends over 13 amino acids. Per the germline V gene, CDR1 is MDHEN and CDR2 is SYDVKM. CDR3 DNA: TGTGCCTGCAGGGACTTCGACACAGATACGCAGTATTTT. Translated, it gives CACRDFDTDTQYF. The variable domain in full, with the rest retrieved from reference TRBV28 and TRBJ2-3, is DVKVTQSSRYLVKRTGEKVFLECVQDMDHENMFWYRQDPGLGLRLIYFSYDVKMKEKGDIPEGYSVSREKKERFSLILESASTNQTSMYLCACRDFDTDTQYFGPGTRLTVL.

The CDR3: CASSQEPGRTNEQFF. The DNA for the CDR3 is TGCGCCAGCAGCCAAGAGCCGGGCCGAACTAATGAGCAGTTCTTC. The chain uses TRBV4-1 and TRBJ2-1; D gene uncertain. Looked up from germline, CDR1 is MGHRA and CDR2 is YSYEKL. The V end was cut by 0 bases, the J end by 7 bases, with 13 bases between. The CDR3 is 15 residues long.

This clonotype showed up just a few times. This CDR3 reads CARDRVKVGEKLFF. The DNA for the CDR3 is TGTGCCAGGGACAGGGTCAAAGTCGGCGAAAAACTGTTTTTT. This chain links TRBV6-1 with TRBJ1-4, with 8 bases lining up with TRBD1. This CDR3 is 14 amino acids long. The germline V gene encodes CDR1 MNHNS and CDR2 SASEGT. With V trimmed by 9 bases and J by 8 bases, 11 bases remained unmatched.

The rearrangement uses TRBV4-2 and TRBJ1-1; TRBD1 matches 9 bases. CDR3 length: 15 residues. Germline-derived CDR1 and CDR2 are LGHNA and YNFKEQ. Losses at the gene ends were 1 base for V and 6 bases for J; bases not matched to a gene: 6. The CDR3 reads CASSQAGQGWPEAFF. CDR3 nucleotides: TGTGCCAGCAGCCAAGCAGGACAGGGGTGGCCTGAAGCTTTCTTT.

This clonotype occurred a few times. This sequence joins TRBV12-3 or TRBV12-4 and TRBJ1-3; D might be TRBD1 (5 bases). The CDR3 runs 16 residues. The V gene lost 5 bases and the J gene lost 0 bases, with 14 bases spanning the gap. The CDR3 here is CASSPRDRISGNTIYF. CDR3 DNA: TGTGCCAGCAGTCCCCGGGACCGCATCTCTGGAAACACCATATATTTT.

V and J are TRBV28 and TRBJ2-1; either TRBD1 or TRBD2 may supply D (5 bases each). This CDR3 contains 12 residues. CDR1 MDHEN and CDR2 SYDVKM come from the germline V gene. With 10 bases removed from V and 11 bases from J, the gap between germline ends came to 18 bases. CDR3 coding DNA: TGTGCCACCGAGTCTCCCGGGGCTCAGCAGTTCTTC. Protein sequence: CATESPGAQQFF. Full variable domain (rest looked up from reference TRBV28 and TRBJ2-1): DVKVTQSSRYLVKRTGEKVFLECVQDMDHENMFWYRQDPGLGLRLIYFSYDVKMKEKGDIPEGYSVSREKKERFSLILESASTNQTSMYLCATESPGAQQFFGPGTRLTVL.

The CDR3, as DNA: TGTGCCAGCAGCGTAGATACAGGCGGAGGCTATGGCTACACCTTC. Its protein product is CASSVDTGGGYGYTF. The chain recombines TRBV9 with TRBJ1-2, with D possibly TRBD1 on 5 matching bases. The CDR3 is 15 amino acids. The V gene lost 0 bases and the J gene lost 4 bases, with 13 bases spanning the gap. Germline V gene lookup returns CDR1 SGDLS and CDR2 YYNGEE.

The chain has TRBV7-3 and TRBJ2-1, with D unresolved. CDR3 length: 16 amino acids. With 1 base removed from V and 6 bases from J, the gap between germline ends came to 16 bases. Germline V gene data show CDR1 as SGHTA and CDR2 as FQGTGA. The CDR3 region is CASSLNRVLNGNEQFF. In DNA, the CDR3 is TGTGCCAGCAGCTTAAATCGGGTCCTGAATGGCAATGAGCAGTTCTTC. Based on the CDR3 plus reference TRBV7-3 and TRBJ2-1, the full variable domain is GAGVSQTPSNKVTEKGKYVELRCDPISGHTALYWYRQSLGQGPEFLIYFQGTGAADDSGLPNDRFFAVRPEGSVSTLKIQRTERGDSAVYLCASSLNRVLNGNEQFFGPGTRLTVL.

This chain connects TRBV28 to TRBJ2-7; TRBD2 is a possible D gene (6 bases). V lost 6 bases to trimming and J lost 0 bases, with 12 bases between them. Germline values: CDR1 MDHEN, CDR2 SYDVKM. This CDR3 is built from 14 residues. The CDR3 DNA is TGTGCCAGCAGAGGGGCCGGGAGCTCCTACGAGCAGTACTTC. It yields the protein CASRGAGSSYEQYF.

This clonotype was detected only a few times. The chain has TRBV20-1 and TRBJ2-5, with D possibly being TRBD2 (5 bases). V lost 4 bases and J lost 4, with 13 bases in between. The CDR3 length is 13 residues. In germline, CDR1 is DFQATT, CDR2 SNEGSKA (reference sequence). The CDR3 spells CSATTLRVETQYF. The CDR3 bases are TGCAGTGCTACAACTTTGAGGGTAGAGACCCAGTACTTC.

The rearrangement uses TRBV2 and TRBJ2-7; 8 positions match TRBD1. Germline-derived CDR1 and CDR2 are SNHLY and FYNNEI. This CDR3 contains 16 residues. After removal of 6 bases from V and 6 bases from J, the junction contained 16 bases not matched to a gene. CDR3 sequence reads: CASSQKGGTGVFEQYF. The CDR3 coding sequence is TGTGCCAGCAGCCAAAAAGGGGGGACAGGTGTTTTCGAGCAGTACTTC.

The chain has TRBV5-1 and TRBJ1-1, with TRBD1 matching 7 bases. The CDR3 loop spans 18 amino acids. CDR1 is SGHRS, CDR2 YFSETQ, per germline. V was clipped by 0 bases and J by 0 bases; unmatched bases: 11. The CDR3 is CASSLESRGVVMNTEAFF. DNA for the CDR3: TGCGCCAGCAGCTTGGAATCCAGGGGGGTAGTCATGAACACTGAAGCTTTCTTT. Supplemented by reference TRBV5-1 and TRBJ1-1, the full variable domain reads KAGVTQTPRYLIKTRGQQVTLSCSPISGHRSVSWYQQTPGQGLQFLFEYFSETQRNKGNFPGRFSGRQFSNSRSEMNVSTLELGDSALYLCASSLESRGVVMNTEAFFGQGTRLTVV.

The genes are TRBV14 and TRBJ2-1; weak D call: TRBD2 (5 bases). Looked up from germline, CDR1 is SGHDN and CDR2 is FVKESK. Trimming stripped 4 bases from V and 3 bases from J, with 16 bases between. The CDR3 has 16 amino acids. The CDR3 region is CASSPLPEVGYNEQFF. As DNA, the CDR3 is TGTGCCAGCAGCCCCCTGCCGGAGGTCGGCTACAATGAGCAGTTCTTC.

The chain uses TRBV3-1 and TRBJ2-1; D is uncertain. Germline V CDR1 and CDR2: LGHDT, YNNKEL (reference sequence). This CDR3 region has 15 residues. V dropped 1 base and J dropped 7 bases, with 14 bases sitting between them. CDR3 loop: CASSQALTFGNEQFF. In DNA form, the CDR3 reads TGTGCCAGCAGCCAAGCTTTGACCTTTGGTAATGAGCAGTTCTTC.

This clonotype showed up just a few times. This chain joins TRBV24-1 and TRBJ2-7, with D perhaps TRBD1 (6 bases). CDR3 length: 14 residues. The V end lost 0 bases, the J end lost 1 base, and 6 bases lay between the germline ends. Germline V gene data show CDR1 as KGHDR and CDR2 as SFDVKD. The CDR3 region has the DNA TGTGCCACCAGTGATTTGAGGGGGTCCTACGAGCAGTACTTC. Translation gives CATSDLRGSYEQYF.

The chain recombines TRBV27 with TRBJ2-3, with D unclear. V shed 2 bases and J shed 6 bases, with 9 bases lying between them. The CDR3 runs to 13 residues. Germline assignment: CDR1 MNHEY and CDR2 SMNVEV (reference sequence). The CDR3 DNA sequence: TGTGCCAGCAGTTTAAGACCCTCGGATACGCAGTATTTT. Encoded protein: CASSLRPSDTQYF.

The CDR3 loop reads CASSLDLADSYNEQFF. The CDR3 nucleotides are TGCGCCAGCAGCTTGGACTTAGCGGATTCCTACAATGAGCAGTTCTTC. This chain uses TRBV5-1 with TRBJ2-1; the D gene is possibly TRBD2 (6 bases). V shed 0 bases and J shed 1 base, with 11 bases lying between them. From germline, CDR1 is SGHRS and CDR2 YFSETQ. CDR3 length equals 16 residues.